This T cell receptor beta chain was retrieved from a study of liver allograft versus peripheral blood T cells. Study details: Recipients' peripheral blood T cell receptor repertoires were compared with those in transplanted livers.

TCRdb ran MiXCR on the reads and lists one entry per CDR3 protein. The sample carries 7,000 to 9,500 distinct CDR3 sequences, about 15% recorded once. Trimming took off 4 bases at V and 4 bases at J, with 5 bases between the two ends. Germline V gene lookup returns CDR1 MDHEN and CDR2 SYDVKM. This CDR3 comprises 11 residues. This clonotype rates as medium-sized. The chain links TRBV28 to TRBJ2-7; no clear D. This sequence was found in a human patient who had a liver transplant. The T cells may come from the graft donor. The CDR3 here is CASSSHYEQYF. In nucleotides, the CDR3 is TGTGCCAGCAGTTCCCATTACGAGCAGTACTTC.